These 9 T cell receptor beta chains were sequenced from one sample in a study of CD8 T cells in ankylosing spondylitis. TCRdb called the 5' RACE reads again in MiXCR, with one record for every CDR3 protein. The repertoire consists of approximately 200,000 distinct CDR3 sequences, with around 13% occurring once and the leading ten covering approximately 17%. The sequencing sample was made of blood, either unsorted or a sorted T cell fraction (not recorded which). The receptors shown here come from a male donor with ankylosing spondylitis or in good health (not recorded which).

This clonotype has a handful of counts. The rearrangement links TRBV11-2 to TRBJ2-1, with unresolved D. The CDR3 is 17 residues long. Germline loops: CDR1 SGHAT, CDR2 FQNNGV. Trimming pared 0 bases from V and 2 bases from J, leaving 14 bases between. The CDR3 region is CASSLEAVGITYNEQFF. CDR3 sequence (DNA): TGTGCCAGCAGCTTAGAGGCGGTGGGGATTACCTACAATGAGCAGTTCTTC.

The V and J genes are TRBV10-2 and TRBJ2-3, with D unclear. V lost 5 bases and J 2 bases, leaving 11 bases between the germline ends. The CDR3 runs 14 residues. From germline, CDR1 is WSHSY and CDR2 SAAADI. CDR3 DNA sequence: TGCGCCAGCAGTCTGCCTTCAGCCACAGATACGCAGTATTTT. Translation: CASSLPSATDTQYF.

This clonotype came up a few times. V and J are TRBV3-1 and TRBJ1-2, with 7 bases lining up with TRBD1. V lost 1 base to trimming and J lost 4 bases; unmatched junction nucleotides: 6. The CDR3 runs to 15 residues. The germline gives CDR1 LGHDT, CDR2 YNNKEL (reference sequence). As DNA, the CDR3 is TGTGCCAGCAGCCAAGCCAACAGGGGTCCCTATGGCTACACCTTC. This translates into CASSQANRGPYGYTF.

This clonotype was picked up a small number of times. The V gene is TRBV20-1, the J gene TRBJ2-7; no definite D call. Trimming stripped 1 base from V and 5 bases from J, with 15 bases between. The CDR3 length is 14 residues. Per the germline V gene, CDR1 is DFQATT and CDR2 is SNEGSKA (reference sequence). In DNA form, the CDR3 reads TGCAGTGCTAGAGGTTCGGAAAACTCGGACGAGCAGTACTTC. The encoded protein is CSARGSENSDEQYF.

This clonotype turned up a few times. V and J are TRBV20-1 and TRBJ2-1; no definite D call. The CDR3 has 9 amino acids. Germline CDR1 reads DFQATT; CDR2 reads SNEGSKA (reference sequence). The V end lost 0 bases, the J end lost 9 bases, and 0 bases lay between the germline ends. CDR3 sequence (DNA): TGCAGTGCTAGAGATGAGCAGTTCTTC. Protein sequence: CSARDEQFF.

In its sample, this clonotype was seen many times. The CDR3: CASSPEGHAPDTQYF. CDR3 sequence (DNA): TGTGCCAGCAGTCCCGAGGGTCATGCCCCAGATACGCAGTATTTT. This sequence joins TRBV28 and TRBJ2-3, with D perhaps TRBD2 (5 bases). Germline lookup yields CDR1 MDHEN and CDR2 SYDVKM. This CDR3 comprises 15 residues. Trimming left V 5 bases short and J 4 bases short, with 16 bases between.

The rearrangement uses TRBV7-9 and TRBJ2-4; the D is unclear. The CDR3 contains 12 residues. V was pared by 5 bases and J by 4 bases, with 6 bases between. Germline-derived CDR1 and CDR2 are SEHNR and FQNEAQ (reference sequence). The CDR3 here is CASSASKNIQYF. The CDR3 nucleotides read TGTGCCAGCAGCGCCAGTAAAAACATTCAGTACTTC.

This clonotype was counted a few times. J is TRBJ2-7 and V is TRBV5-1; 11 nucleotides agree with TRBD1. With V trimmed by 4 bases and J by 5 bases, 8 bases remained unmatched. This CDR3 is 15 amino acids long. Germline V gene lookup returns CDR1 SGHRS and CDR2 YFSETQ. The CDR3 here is CASSLGTGGGHEQYF. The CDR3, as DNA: TGCGCCAGCAGCCTAGGGACAGGGGGTGGCCACGAGCAGTACTTC.

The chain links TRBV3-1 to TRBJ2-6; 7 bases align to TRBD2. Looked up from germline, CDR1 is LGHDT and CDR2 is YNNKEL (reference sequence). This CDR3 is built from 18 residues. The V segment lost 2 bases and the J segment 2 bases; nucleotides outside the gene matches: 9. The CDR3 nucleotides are TGTGCCAGCAGCCAAATAGGGCGGGAGATCACTGGGGCCAACGTCCTGACTTTC. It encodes CASSQIGREITGANVLTF.